This T cell receptor (beta chain) was retrieved from a study of human T cells and chemical hapten exposure. The time point denotes: pre-sensitization, week 0. Treatment noted: therapeutic diphenylcyclopropenone sensitization with weekly scalp DPC. Each CDR3 protein is one row after TCRdb ran MiXCR on the RACE reads. Among about 120,000 distinct CDR3 sequences listed, about 13% were seen once. Sequenced here: whole blood, sampled in connection with sensitization to the hapten diphenylcyclopropenone (DPC). This TCR came from a young woman with alopecia areata. Some clones in this sample may be carry-over from other donors' samples.

CDR3 nucleotide sequence: TGTGCCACCAGCAGGGATACCCTAGGGAGCACAGATACGCAGTATTTT. This encodes CATSRDTLGSTDTQYF. This chain links TRBV15 with TRBJ2-3; D remains ambiguous. V was pared by 3 bases and J by 0 bases, with 13 bases between. The CDR3 runs to 16 residues. The germline CDR1 and CDR2 sequences are LNHNV and YYDKDF (reference sequence).